Listed below are T cell receptor beta chains from one sample, sequenced in a study of blood T cells in healthy people across ages. TCRdb re-derived calls from the 5' RACE reads in MiXCR, one entry per CDR3 protein. Of more than 600,000 distinct CDR3 sequences in the sample, around 25% were seen once. These sequences were also reported in another study, on T cells of mothers and their children.

The material sequenced was blood. Every receptor here comes from a boy between 10 and 17 years old in good health. Both conserved end residues are part of each CDR3. A D gene is named only where the DNA matches it firmly. A clone size is listed for some rows: how often the clone was seen (once, few, many), or a class if it is expanded.

j_call d_call clone_size v_call cdr3_nt cdr3_aa
TRBJ2-7 - - TRBV29-1 TGCAGCGTGGTGGACGGGACCTTCGACGAGCAGTACTTC CSVVDGTFDEQYF
TRBJ2-5 - few TRBV3-1 TGTGCCAGCAGCCCCTTCGGCGGGGCTGGAGAGACCCAGTACTTC CASSPFGGAGETQYF
TRBJ2-7 - few TRBV5-1 TGCGCCAGCAGCTTCAGAGGGGGGGACTACGAGCAGTACTTC CASSFRGGDYEQYF
TRBJ2-1 TRBD2 few TRBV7-9 TGTGCCAGCAGCCGGCCTAGCGGGGGCACCTACAATGAGCAGTTCTTC CASSRPSGGTYNEQFF
TRBJ2-1 - - TRBV2 TGTGCCAGCAGAGGAGTGGAGGATGAGCAGTTCTTC CASRGVEDEQFF
TRBJ2-7 TRBD1 - TRBV2 TGTGCCGGGCAGGACAGGCTCAAACCCTACGAGCAGTACTTC CAGQDRLKPYEQYF
TRBJ2-3 TRBD2 few TRBV9 TGTGCCAGCAGCGAGACTAGCGGGTTCTCCACAGATACGCAGTATTTT CASSETSGFSTDTQYF
TRBJ2-2 TRBD2 - TRBV20-1 TGCAGTGCTAGAGATCGGACTAGCGGCCTCACCGGGGAGCTGTTTTTT CSARDRTSGLTGELFF
TRBJ2-7 TRBD2 few TRBV6-2/TRBV6-3 TGTGCCAGCAGCTACCTGGGGGGGATCGCCTACGAGCAGTACTTC CASSYLGGIAYEQYF
TRBJ2-1 - few TRBV7-2 TGTGCCAGCAGCTTACTCCTTAGCGGCTACAATGAGCAGTTCTTC CASSLLLSGYNEQFF
TRBJ2-5 - - TRBV6-5 TGTGCCAGCAGTTCCCTGGACGCACAAGAGACCCAGTACTTC CASSSLDAQETQYF
TRBJ1-1 - - TRBV2 TGTGCCAGCATTGTCGTTGAAGCTTTCTTT CASIVVEAFF
TRBJ2-4 - few TRBV27 TGTGCCAGCAGTTTTATTGGGACAAAGAACATTCAGTACTTC CASSFIGTKNIQYF
TRBJ2-5 - few TRBV9 TGTGCCAGCAGCGCGACGGGTATACAAGAGACCCAGTACTTC CASSATGIQETQYF
TRBJ1-3 - - TRBV5-1 TGCGCCAGCAGCGAAGACAGTTCGGCTGGAAACACCATATATTTT CASSEDSSAGNTIYF
TRBJ2-1 - - TRBV7-9 TGTGCCAGCAGCTTAGCGCTTGGCGGGATCGCGGGGAATGAGCAGTTCTTC CASSLALGGIAGNEQFF